These T cell receptor beta chains were read from a single sample in a study of CXCR4 blockade with PD-1 therapy in pancreatic cancer. TCRdb keeps only in-frame clones here, not all; method: immunoSEQ multiplex PCR. The sample records thousands of clones, 45% to 60% being singletons. Sequenced material: tumor tissue. The receptors originated from a human donor with pancreatic ductal adenocarcinoma. Both conserved end residues are part of each CDR3. The D gene is left open where the match is weak. Size is stated for part of the rows, as once, few or many counts, or as a class when the clone is expanded.

clone_size	j_call	v_call	d_call	cdr3_aa	cdr3_nt
few	TRBJ1-1	TRBV6-4	NA	CAIMVNGNTEAFF	TGTGCCATCATGGTAAACGGAAACACTGAAGCTTTCTTT
NA	TRBJ2-5	TRBV18	NA	CASSPDQGNQETQYF	TGTGCCAGCTCCCCCGACCAGGGGAACCAAGAGACCCAGTACTTC
NA	TRBJ2-7	TRBV30	NA	CAWSVAYEQYF	TGTGCCTGGAGTGTAGCCTACGAGCAGTACTTC
once	TRBJ2-7	TRBV10-1	NA	CASTSGHPYEQYF	TGCGCCAGCACCTCGGGACACCCCTACGAGCAGTACTTC
NA	TRBJ2-5	TRBV5-1	TRBD2	CASSGGGVGETQYF	TGCGCCAGCAGTGGCGGGGGTGTCGGAGAGACCCAGTACTTC
NA	TRBJ2-1	TRBV10-2	TRBD1	CASTGQGIIYNEQFF	TGCGCCAGCACCGGACAGGGGATTATCTACAATGAGCAGTTCTTC
NA	TRBJ2-6	TRBV15	TRBD2	CATGEREGSGANVLTF	TGTGCCACCGGTGAGCGGGAGGGAAGTGGGGCCAACGTCCTGACTTTC
NA	TRBJ1-5	TRBV28	NA	CASSLERGGNQPQHF	TGTGCCAGCAGTTTAGAAAGAGGTGGCAATCAGCCCCAGCATTTT
NA	TRBJ2-1	TRBV28	TRBD2	CASGRDDNEQFF	TGTGCCAGTGGGAGGGATGACAATGAGCAGTTCTTC
NA	TRBJ1-5	TRBV30	NA	CAWSGQDNQPQHF	TGTGCCTGGAGCGGACAAGACAATCAGCCCCAGCATTTT
few	TRBJ1-2	TRBV2	TRBD1	CASRGDRALYGYTF	TGTGCCAGCAGGGGGGACAGGGCGCTTTATGGCTACACCTTC
few	TRBJ2-1	TRBV9	NA	CASSVRYAGEQFF	TGTGCCAGCAGCGTGAGATATGCGGGGGAGCAGTTCTTC
NA	TRBJ2-3	TRBV25-1	TRBD2	CASSGGSGRATTQYF	TGTGCCAGCAGCGGGGGTAGCGGGAGGGCCACTACGCAGTATTTT
NA	TRBJ2-5	TRBV19	TRBD2	CASSIRRTTIAGVVETQYF	TGTGCCAGTAGTATAAGACGCACCACCATAGCGGGAGTGGTGGAGACCCAGTACTTC
few	TRBJ1-1	TRBV19	TRBD1	CASSPDRGRNTEAFF	TGTGCCAGTAGTCCGGACAGGGGACGGAACACTGAAGCTTTCTTT
NA	TRBJ1-2	TRBV28	NA	CASSTPPGTYNYGYTF	TGTGCCAGCAGTACCCCACCCGGGACATATAACTATGGCTACACCTTC
few	TRBJ2-7	TRBV6-8	TRBD1	CAISTGTGRDSKQYF	TGTGCCATCAGTACCGGGACAGGGCGCGATTCCAAGCAGTACTTC
NA	TRBJ1-5	TRBV29-1	TRBD1	CSVQGPDQPQHF	TGCAGCGTACAGGGGCCGGATCAGCCCCAGCATTTT
medium-sized	TRBJ1-1	TRBV23-1	NA	CASSQGGPRDTEAFF	TGCGCCAGCAGCCAAGGTGGGCCCAGGGACACTGAAGCTTTCTTT
NA	TRBJ2-2	TRBV18	NA	CASSTNIGELFF	TGTGCCAGCTCAACGAACATCGGGGAGCTGTTTTTT
NA	TRBJ1-1	TRBV30	NA	CAWSRLGMNTEAFF	TGTGCCTGGAGTAGGCTAGGGATGAACACTGAAGCTTTCTTT
few	TRBJ2-1	TRBV11-3	NA	CASSKEAIGSYNEQFF	TGTGCCAGCAGCAAAGAGGCTATCGGGTCCTACAATGAGCAGTTCTTC
NA	TRBJ2-1	TRBV15	NA	CATSLGDGGNEQFF	TGTGCCACCAGCCTTGGGGATGGGGGCAATGAGCAGTTCTTC
NA	TRBJ1-6	TRBV19	NA	CASKIATRQNSPLHF	TGTGCCAGTAAAATCGCTACCCGCCAAAATTCACCCCTCCACTTT
NA	TRBJ1-1	TRBV28	NA	CASSKPTQIMNTEAFF	TGTGCCAGCAGCAAACCAACGCAGATTATGAACACTGAAGCTTTCTTT
NA	TRBJ1-5	TRBV30	NA	CAWSVGQPQHF	TGTGCCTGGAGCGTGGGCCAGCCCCAGCATTTT
medium-sized	TRBJ1-3	TRBV6-8	NA	CATAGLTSGNTIYF	TGTGCCACTGCCGGACTGACCTCTGGAAACACCATATATTTT
NA	TRBJ2-1	TRBV7-6	NA	CASSLGGPTSSYNEQFF	TGTGCCAGCAGCTTAGGTGGGCCGACGAGCTCCTACAATGAGCAGTTCTTC
NA	TRBJ2-2	TRBV14	NA	CASSLTGTGTWELFF	TGTGCCAGCAGCCTAACCGGGACCGGGACATGGGAGCTGTTTTTT
once	TRBJ2-5	TRBV18	TRBD2	CASSPTGTSQKETQYF	TGTGCCAGCTCACCGACCGGGACTAGCCAAAAAGAGACCCAGTACTTC
NA	TRBJ2-2	TRBV18	NA	CASSPPVGQRNTGELFF	TGTGCCAGCTCACCACCTGTAGGTCAGAGGAACACCGGGGAGCTGTTTTTT
medium-sized	TRBJ1-1	TRBV7-5	NA	CASSVGQGASGTEAFF	NA
few	TRBJ2-7	TRBV9	TRBD2	CASSGGTSGRAYEQYF	TGTGCCAGCAGTGGGGGGACTAGCGGGAGGGCCTACGAGCAGTACTTC
NA	TRBJ2-1	TRBV11-3	TRBD2	CASSLKGWGTSDYNEQFF	TGTGCCAGCAGCCTGAAGGGGTGGGGGACTAGCGATTACAATGAGCAGTTCTTC
NA	TRBJ2-7	TRBV6-8	TRBD1	CASSYWVGDSYEQYF	TGTGCCAGCAGTTACTGGGTAGGGGACAGCTACGAGCAGTACTTC
large	TRBJ1-1	TRBV6-8	NA	CASNPLLGSTEAFF	TGTGCCAGCAACCCCCTTCTGGGCTCCACTGAAGCTTTCTTT
NA	TRBJ2-7	TRBV9	TRBD2	CASSASGLAYEQYF	TGTGCCAGCAGCGCCTCGGGACTAGCCTACGAGCAGTACTTC
medium-sized	TRBJ1-2	TRBV11-3	NA	CASSFRATPNYGYTF	TGTGCCAGCAGCTTTCGGGCAACCCCTAACTATGGCTACACCTTC